The next 24 T cell receptor beta chains were all read from a single sample in a study of blood T cell repertoires in COVID-19. Using immunoSEQ multiplex PCR, the repertoire was profiled, and TCRdb retains in-frame clones only, with some absent. Here the sample spans a few hundred thousand clones, roughly 80% being singletons. Specimen: peripheral blood. The source is an older woman who had recovered from COVID-19.

The chain joins TRBV19 to TRBJ2-1, with a possible D match to TRBD2 (5 bases). The CDR3 has 15 residues. Trimming removed 1 base at V and 5 bases at J, with 12 bases between. Germline CDR1 and CDR2: LNHDA and SQIVND (reference sequence). The CDR3 region is CASSIVGSGNNEQFF. In DNA form, the CDR3 reads TGTGCCAGTAGTATAGTTGGGTCGGGGAACAATGAGCAGTTCTTC. The whole variable domain, remainder taken from reference TRBV19 and TRBJ2-1, is DGGITQSPKYLFRKEGQNVTLSCEQNLNHDAMYWYRQDPGQGLRLIYYSQIVNDFQKGDIAEGYSVSREKKESFPLTVTSAQKNPTAFYLCASSIVGSGNNEQFFGPGTRLTVL.

V gene TRBV19 combines with J gene TRBJ2-1; D is ambiguous. This CDR3 is built from 13 residues. The ends were cut back, 2 bases at V and 7 bases at J, with 9 bases in the middle. Per the germline V gene, CDR1 is LNHDA and CDR2 is SQIVND (reference sequence). The CDR3 DNA reads as TGTGCCAGTAGTATACAGGTGATGAATGAGCAGTTCTTC. This encodes CASSIQVMNEQFF.

V is TRBV3-1 (or the pseudogene TRBV3-2) and J is TRBJ1-1; TRBD1 might be the D (5 bases). Germline loops: CDR1 LGHDT, CDR2 YNNKEL (reference sequence). V was pared by 4 bases and J by 2 bases, with 8 bases between. The CDR3 is 13 residues long. The CDR3 nucleotides read TGTGCCAGCAGCCCAGGGACTAACACTGAAGCTTTCTTT. The encoded protein is CASSPGTNTEAFF.

In its sample, this clone was seen many times. The chain links TRBV5-6 to TRBJ2-1; 10 bases line up with TRBD2. The V segment lost 0 bases and the J segment 7 bases; nucleotides outside the gene matches: 7. Germline lookup yields CDR1 SGHDT and CDR2 YYEEEE. The CDR3 contains 16 residues. DNA for the CDR3: TGTGCCAGCAGCTTGGTCTGGAGCGGGGGGGCAAATGAGCAGTTCTTC. Encoded protein: CASSLVWSGGANEQFF.

This chain uses TRBV7-3 with TRBJ2-1, with 10 bases that match TRBD1. The CDR3 length is 13 residues. V was pared by 5 bases and J by 9 bases, with 4 bases of the junction left unmatched. Germline CDR1 and CDR2: SGHTA and FQGTGA. The DNA for the CDR3 is TGTGCCAGCAGCCCTCGGACAGGGGGTGAGCAGTTCTTC. Protein sequence: CASSPRTGGEQFF.

This clone was picked up one time. The V call is TRBV3-1 (or the pseudogene TRBV3-2), the J call TRBJ1-2; D is perhaps TRBD1 (6 bases). Germline V lookup: CDR1 LGHDT, CDR2 YNNKEL (reference sequence). Trimming took 1 base from V and 5 from J, leaving 11 bases between them. CDR3 length equals 14 residues. CDR3 sequence (DNA): TGTGCCAGCAGCCAAGGATCAACAGGGTATGGCTACACCTTC. It specifies CASSQGSTGYGYTF.

The chain is built from TRBV3-1 (or the pseudogene TRBV3-2) and TRBJ1-2; D gene unclear. The CDR3 loop spans 15 amino acids. The V gene's germline CDR1 is LGHDT and CDR2 YNNKEL (reference sequence). With 1 base removed from V and 4 bases from J, the gap between germline ends came to 13 bases. The DNA of the CDR3 is TGTGCCAGCAGCCAAGGAACAGCCCTGGGCTATGGCTACACCTTC. This encodes CASSQGTALGYGYTF.

The V gene is TRBV27, the J gene TRBJ1-6, with 9 bases that match TRBD1. With V trimmed by 4 bases and J by 7 bases, 2 bases remained unmatched. From germline, CDR1 is MNHEY and CDR2 SMNVEV (reference sequence). This CDR3 is 14 amino acids long. Here the CDR3 reads CASSSGQGNSPLHF. CDR3 nucleotide sequence: TGTGCCAGCAGTTCGGGACAGGGCAATTCACCCCTCCACTTT.

The CDR3 reads CASSPPGTGLIEQYF. For the CDR3, the DNA is TGTGCCAGCAGCCCCCCCGGGACAGGGCTCATCGAGCAGTACTTC. V usage is TRBV13 and J usage is TRBJ2-7; TRBD1 matches 9 bases. Per the germline V gene, CDR1 is PRHDT and CDR2 is FYEKMQ (reference sequence). V lost 5 bases, J lost 6 bases, and 11 bases stayed unmatched. The CDR3 sequence is 15 residues long.

This clone was seen a handful of times. CDR3 in DNA: TGCGCCAGCAGCTTGCTAGCGGGGGGCGTCTCCTACAATGAGCAGTTCTTC. Translated, it gives CASSLLAGGVSYNEQFF. The chain links TRBV5-1 to TRBJ2-1, with 11 bases fitting TRBD2. The germline V gene has CDR1 SGHRS and CDR2 YFSETQ. This CDR3 is built from 17 residues. V dropped 1 base and J dropped 0; count of bases not matched to a gene: 3.

This sequence joins TRBV7-2 and TRBJ2-2, with a possible D match to TRBD1 (6 bases). The CDR3 sequence is 14 residues long. Trimming removed 4 bases at V and 2 bases at J, with 8 bases between. Germline assignment: CDR1 SGHTA and CDR2 FQGNSA. CDR3 coding DNA: TGTGCCAGCAGCTCCAGGGGCAACACCGGGGAGCTGTTTTTT. This sequence encodes CASSSRGNTGELFF.

The V call is TRBV7-6, the J call TRBJ2-6; 9 positions agree with TRBD1. The CDR3 spans 16 residues. Germline CDR1 SGHVS, CDR2 FNYEAQ. The ends lost 5 bases at V and 2 bases at J; junction bases unmatched: 4. The DNA of the CDR3 is TGTGCCAGCAGCCTGCGGACAGGGGCTGGGGCCAACGTCCTGACTTTC. Amino acid sequence: CASSLRTGAGANVLTF. The full variable domain, in which reference TRBV7-6 and TRBJ2-6 provide the parts outside the CDR3, is GAGVSQSPRYKVTKRGQDVALRCDPISGHVSLYWYRQALGQGPEFLTYFNYEAQQDKSGLPNDRFSAERPEGSISTLTIQRTEQRDSAMYRCASSLRTGAGANVLTFGAGSRLTVL.

The chain uses TRBV7-9 and TRBJ2-3; 9 positions match TRBD1. V lost 5 bases and J lost 6; bases outside the gene matches: 6. Germline lookup yields CDR1 SEHNR and CDR2 FQNEAQ (reference sequence). This CDR3 comprises 14 residues. CDR3 DNA sequence: TGTGCCAGCAGCACGGGACAGGGATTTGATACGCAGTATTTT. Its protein product is CASSTGQGFDTQYF. Together with reference TRBV7-9 and TRBJ2-3, the CDR3 gives the full variable domain: DTGVSQNPRHKITKRGQNVTFRCDPISEHNRLYWYRQTLGQGPEFLTYFQNEAQLEKSRLLSDRFSAERPKGSFSTLEIQRTEQGDSAMYLCASSTGQGFDTQYFGPGTRLTVL.

This clone was observed a handful of times. This chain joins TRBV7-3 and TRBJ2-3; 8 nucleotides align to TRBD2. V was pared by 5 bases and J by 4 bases, with 5 bases of the junction left unmatched. Germline loops: CDR1 SGHTA, CDR2 FQGTGA. The CDR3 has 14 amino acids. The CDR3 DNA follows: TGTGCCAGCAGCGCCGGACTAGCTGCAGATACGCAGTATTTT. It is translated as CASSAGLAADTQYF.

The chain recombines TRBV28 with TRBJ1-1, with a weak D call TRBD1 (6 bases). V was pared by 3 bases and J by 4 bases, with 9 bases between. There are 13 residues in the CDR3. Germline V CDR1 and CDR2: MDHEN, SYDVKM. The CDR3 loop reads CASSLGATTEAFF. The CDR3 DNA reads TGTGCCAGCAGTTTGGGGGCGACCACTGAAGCTTTCTTT.

The gene calls are TRBV12-3 or TRBV12-4 and TRBJ2-7, with TRBD1 as a possible D gene (5 bases). With 8 bases removed from V and 6 bases from J, the gap between germline ends came to 17 bases. This CDR3 spans 13 amino acids. In nucleotides, the CDR3 is TGTGCCAGCGGGGAAGGGGCATTGAGCGAGCAGTACTTC. It is translated as CASGEGALSEQYF.

This clone appeared a few times. The CDR3 protein is CASSLVAGGAGQPQHF. The DNA for the CDR3 is TGTGCCAGCAGCTTAGTTGCAGGGGGCGCAGGACAGCCCCAGCATTTT. This chain connects TRBV7-2 to TRBJ1-5; TRBD1 matches at 8 bases. CDR3 length equals 16 residues. V lost 1 base, J lost 7 bases, and 9 bases stayed unmatched. Germline V CDR1 and CDR2: SGHTA, FQGNSA.

This chain connects TRBV6-5 to TRBJ1-4; 10 bases align to TRBD1. Germline V gives CDR1 MNHEY, CDR2 SVGAGI. This CDR3 region has 16 residues. V lost 1 base and J lost 8; bases outside the gene matches: 7. For the CDR3, the DNA is TGTGCCAGCAGTTACTACGCGGGACAGGGGAGGGAAAAACTGTTTTTT. Amino acids: CASSYYAGQGREKLFF.

This chain links TRBV4-2 with TRBJ2-7, with D perhaps TRBD2 (5 bases). The V end lost 0 bases, the J end lost 2 bases, and 8 bases lay between the germline ends. The CDR3 extends over 14 amino acids. Per the germline V gene, CDR1 is LGHNA and CDR2 is YNFKEQ. The CDR3 region has the DNA TGTGCCAGCAGCCAAGATCGGGGAGCCTACGAGCAGTACTTC. As protein: CASSQDRGAYEQYF.

The chain employs TRBV7-3 and TRBJ1-1, with 7 bases matching TRBD1. J was trimmed by 4 bases and V by 5 bases; bases with no gene match: 4. CDR3 length: 13 amino acids. Germline V gene sequence: CDR1 SGHTA, CDR2 FQGTGA. The CDR3 protein is CASSLRDSTEAFF. The CDR3 DNA reads TGTGCCAGCAGCCTTAGGGACAGCACTGAAGCTTTCTTT.

The J gene is TRBJ1-6, the V gene TRBV5-6; unclear D gene. CDR3 length equals 16 residues. Deletions cut 7 bases from V and 9 bases from J, with 23 bases between. Germline CDR1 reads SGHDT; CDR2 reads YYEEEE. The CDR3 DNA follows: TGTGCCAGCGGCGATTCCCGGACGGGCGGGGTTTCACCCCTCCACTTT. Encoded protein: CASGDSRTGGVSPLHF.

The genes are TRBV18 and TRBJ1-1, with D possibly TRBD1 on 5 matching bases. The CDR3 covers 13 residues. Trimming took off 8 bases at V and 2 bases at J, with 12 bases between the two ends. CDR1 is KGHSH and CDR2 is LQKENI in the germline V gene. The CDR3 region is CASEDGQNTEAFF. CDR3 DNA sequence: TGTGCCAGCGAGGACGGACAAAACACTGAAGCTTTCTTT.

This chain uses TRBV7-2 with TRBJ2-3, with 9 bases lining up with TRBD2. J was trimmed by 6 bases and V by 2 bases; bases with no gene match: 15. The germline V gene has CDR1 SGHTA and CDR2 FQGNSA. The CDR3 length is 18 residues. The CDR3 reads CASSLFGRAGGLTDTQYF. CDR3 sequence (DNA): TGTGCCAGCAGCTTATTCGGCCGAGCGGGGGGCCTCACCGATACGCAGTATTTT.

The chain uses TRBV19 and TRBJ2-3; 9 bases agree with TRBD2. V trimming: 1 base; J trimming: 10 bases; junction bases outside the gene matches: 9. The CDR3 runs to 15 residues. Looked up from germline, CDR1 is LNHDA and CDR2 is SQIVND (reference sequence). Here the CDR3 reads CASSIGGLAGTAQYF. CDR3 nucleotides: TGTGCCAGTAGTATAGGGGGGCTAGCGGGGACCGCGCAGTATTTT. The complete variable domain, with remaining parts taken from reference TRBV19 and TRBJ2-3, reads DGGITQSPKYLFRKEGQNVTLSCEQNLNHDAMYWYRQDPGQGLRLIYYSQIVNDFQKGDIAEGYSVSREKKESFPLTVTSAQKNPTAFYLCASSIGGLAGTAQYFGPGTRLTVL.